Described below is a single T cell receptor (beta chain) sequence and its context. The data were taken from a study of glioma-infiltrating T cells after dendritic cell vaccination. Study overall: The vaccine used monocyte-derived dendritic cells pulsed overnight with autologous tumor lysate.

Only patients with spare fresh-frozen tumor and over two years of follow-up were included. PBMC sampling occurred before vaccination, two weeks after the third dose, and at progression. Trimming removed 5 bases at V and 4 bases at J, with 11 bases between. This CDR3 has 13 residues. Germline CDR1 MNHNY, CDR2 SVGAGI (reference sequence). Up to 2 ug genomic DNA was used for TCRB CDR3 amplification. Sequencing was performed with immunoSEQ multiplex PCR; in TCRdb, only in-frame clones are kept and a portion is missing. The data contain approximately 36,000 clones, roughly 79% of them singletons. Sequences were derived from blood, sampled before dendritic cell vaccination. The chain has TRBV6-6 and TRBJ1-1; D uncertain. The source of this sequence is a human donor with glioblastoma. CDR3 sequence: CASSPSESTEAFF. CDR3 DNA sequence: TGTGCCAGCAGTCCATCGGAGAGCACTGAAGCTTTCTTT.